The 25 T cell receptor beta chains below were found in one sample sequenced in a study of Graves' ophthalmopathy and Graves' hyperthyroidism. RNA served as the template for amplifying TCR beta CDR3 regions. HTBI-primed first-round RT-PCR preceded second-round multiplex PCR. TCRdb re-called the multiplex PCR reads through MiXCR, storing one row per CDR3 protein. The data contain about 1.2 million distinct CDR3 sequences, 36% of them singletons. The sample consisted of peripheral blood or thyroid tissue (not recorded which). These receptors were collected from an adult man with Graves' hyperthyroidism.

The V and J genes are TRBV10-3 and TRBJ1-6, with 7 bases fitting TRBD1. The CDR3 sequence is 14 residues long. CDR1 is ENHRY, CDR2 SYGVKD, per germline. The CDR3 sequence is CARERTGGNSPLHF. The CDR3 bases are TGTGCTAGAGAGCGGACAGGCGGCAATTCACCCCTCCACTTT.

This clonotype was recorded at least ten times. The chain is built from TRBV5-1 and TRBJ2-7, with 8 bases matching TRBD2. V was clipped by 1 base and J by 0 bases; unmatched bases: 3. CDR3 size: 15 residues. Looked up from germline, CDR1 is SGHRS and CDR2 is YFSETQ. As DNA, the CDR3 is TGCGCCAGCAGCTTGACGCGGGAGGCCTCCTACGAGCAGTACTTC. It specifies CASSLTREASYEQYF. Full variable domain (missing parts from reference TRBV5-1 and TRBJ2-7): KAGVTQTPRYLIKTRGQQVTLSCSPISGHRSVSWYQQTPGQGLQFLFEYFSETQRNKGNFPGRFSGRQFSNSRSEMNVSTLELGDSALYLCASSLTREASYEQYFGPGTRLTVT.

The table lists this clonotype with a few counts. V usage is TRBV15 and J usage is TRBJ1-1, with TRBD1 matching over 7 bases. Per the germline V gene, CDR1 is LNHNV and CDR2 is YYDKDF (reference sequence). The V segment lost 1 base and the J segment 6 bases; nucleotides outside the gene matches: 8. The CDR3 runs 15 residues. The CDR3 bases are TGTGCCACCAGCAGAGGGACAGGTGCCGTGGCTGAAGCTTTCTTT. Translation: CATSRGTGAVAEAFF.

V gene TRBV5-1 combines with J gene TRBJ2-2; 7 bases match TRBD1. J gave up 1 base and V 4 bases, and 7 bases lay outside the gene matches. Germline CDR1 SGHRS, CDR2 YFSETQ. This CDR3 is 16 amino acids long. CDR3 in DNA: TGCGCCAGCAGCGACAAAGGGACAGAGAACACCGGGGAGCTGTTTTTT. Residues: CASSDKGTENTGELFF.

The chain employs TRBV7-8 and TRBJ1-4, with D perhaps matching TRBD1 (5 bases). The V end was cut by 5 bases, the J end by 8 bases, with 9 bases between. Germline CDR1 and CDR2: SGHVS and FQNEAQ. CDR3 length equals 12 residues. CDR3 sequence reads: CASSQRQEKLFF. The CDR3 DNA reads as TGTGCCAGCAGCCAAAGACAGGAAAAACTGTTTTTT.

This clonotype was seen more than once but under ten times. CDR3 protein: CASSLATGGFSYEQYF. The CDR3 nucleotides read TGCGCCAGCAGCCTTGCGACAGGCGGTTTCTCCTACGAGCAGTACTTC. This sequence joins TRBV4-1 and TRBJ2-7, with a possible D match to TRBD1 (6 bases). The germline V and J ends were trimmed by 4 bases and 0 bases, with 16 bases remaining between them. This CDR3 has 16 amino acids. Germline CDR1 reads MGHRA; CDR2 reads YSYEKL.

V usage is TRBV9 and J usage is TRBJ1-1; possibly TRBD1 for D (5 bases). Per the germline V gene, CDR1 is SGDLS and CDR2 is YYNGEE. Trimming took off 0 bases at V and 1 base at J, with 10 bases between the two ends. The CDR3 consists of 15 residues. The CDR3: CASSVAPGGNTEAFF. The CDR3 DNA sequence: TGTGCCAGCAGCGTAGCTCCCGGGGGGAACACTGAAGCTTTCTTT.

This clonotype was detected many times. The chain has TRBV7-9 and TRBJ2-5, with 12 bases that match TRBD2. V was clipped by 5 bases and J by 5 bases; unmatched bases: 15. Germline V gives CDR1 SEHNR, CDR2 FQNEAQ (reference sequence). The CDR3 has 18 residues. The CDR3 nucleotides are TGTGCCAGCAGCCTGCACATGACTAGCGGGAGTTTAAGGGAGACCCAGTACTTC. This gives the protein CASSLHMTSGSLRETQYF.

This clonotype occurred a few times. This chain joins TRBV20-1 and TRBJ2-5; the match to TRBD1 covers 8 bases. The CDR3 totals 15 residues. Trimming took 2 bases from V and 4 from J; bases not matched to a gene: 9. Germline loops: CDR1 DFQATT, CDR2 SNEGSKA (reference sequence). The CDR3: CSARPSRGPVETQYF. The CDR3, as DNA: TGCAGTGCTAGACCCTCCAGGGGGCCGGTAGAGACCCAGTACTTC.

This clonotype was counted only a few times. This chain links TRBV10-3 with TRBJ2-6; D is perhaps TRBD1 (6 bases). V lost 8 bases to trimming and J lost 2 bases, with 10 bases between them. This CDR3 has 14 residues. From germline, CDR1 is ENHRY and CDR2 SYGVKD. CDR3 sequence (DNA): TGTGCCATCCAACAGGGAGCTGGGGCCAACGTCCTGACTTTC. It encodes CAIQQGAGANVLTF.

This clonotype was recorded once. V usage is TRBV9 and J usage is TRBJ2-5, with TRBD1 as a possible D gene (5 bases). V was shortened by 0 bases and J by 7 bases, with 13 bases between the two germline ends. CDR1 and CDR2 from the germline V gene are SGDLS and YYNGEE. The CDR3 has 14 amino acids. The CDR3 protein is CASSVDGYQGTQYF. The CDR3 DNA follows: TGTGCCAGCAGCGTAGACGGTTATCAGGGGACCCAGTACTTC.

The chain uses TRBV20-1 and TRBJ1-1; a weak D match, TRBD1 (5 bases). The CDR3 totals 14 residues. The V end was cut by 0 bases, the J end by 3 bases, with 11 bases between. Per germline, CDR1 DFQATT and CDR2 SNEGSKA (reference sequence). The CDR3 loop reads CSARDFDSHTEAFF. The CDR3 coding sequence is TGCAGTGCTAGAGACTTTGACAGCCACACTGAAGCTTTCTTT.

Concerning this clonotype: A much larger clonotype is one base distant, so this may be a read error. The chain couples TRBV2 to TRBJ2-2, with 8 positions matching TRBD1. Germline-derived CDR1 and CDR2 are SNHLY and FYNNEI. The CDR3 is 14 residues long. CDR3 bases: TGTGCCTGCAGCGCCGACAGGGGCACCGGGGAGCTGTTTTTT. Amino acid sequence: CACSADRGTGELFF. Full variable domain (remainder filled in from reference TRBV2 and TRBJ2-2): EPEVTQTPSHQVTQMGQEVILRCVPISNHLYFYWYRQILGQKVEFLVSFYNNEISEKSEIFDDQFSVERPDGSNFTLKIRSTKLEDSAMYFCACSADRGTGELFFGEGSRLTVL.

J is TRBJ1-6 and V is TRBV6-5; tentatively, D is TRBD1 (6 bases). Germline V gene sequence: CDR1 MNHEY, CDR2 SVGAGI. This CDR3 is built from 15 residues. The V end was cut by 6 bases, the J end by 9 bases, with 18 bases between. The CDR3 region has the DNA TGTGCCAGCAGATTCGGTGGGGGCGCGGTTTCACCCCTCCACTTT. This translates into CASRFGGGAVSPLHF.

In the case of this clonotype: This sequence may be a read error, since a much larger clone differs from it by one base. The V gene is TRBV7-9, the J gene TRBJ1-5; TRBD1 is a possible D gene (5 bases). The germline gives CDR1 SEHNR, CDR2 FQNEAQ (reference sequence). Trimming took 4 bases from V and 10 from J, leaving 20 bases between them. This CDR3 has 15 amino acids. The CDR3 protein is CASSSIMESGGPQHF. DNA for the CDR3: TGTGCCAGCAGCTCAATTATGGAAAGCGGGGGACCCCAGCATTTT.

V gene TRBV7-9 combines with J gene TRBJ1-1, with 12 nucleotides matching TRBD1. J gave up 7 bases and V 0 bases, and 9 bases lay outside the gene matches. The CDR3 sequence is 17 residues long. Germline CDR1 SEHNR, CDR2 FQNEAQ (reference sequence). In DNA, the CDR3 is TGTGCCAGCAGCTTAGCGCCTGGGACAGGGGGCTTGGGTGAAGCTTTCTTT. Translated, it gives CASSLAPGTGGLGEAFF.

Comments on this clonotype: A much larger clone differs by one base, so this may be a read error. The rearrangement uses TRBV2 and TRBJ2-7; maybe TRBD2 (5 bases). From germline, CDR1 is SNHLY and CDR2 FYNNEI. This CDR3 is built from 12 residues. The V end lost 6 bases, the J end lost 2 bases, and 8 bases lay between the germline ends. The CDR3 DNA reads TGTGCCAGCAGCGGGATAGCCTACGAGCAGTACTTC. This codes for CASSGIAYEQYF.

In its sample, this clonotype was seen a few times. The J gene is TRBJ2-7, the V gene TRBV18; no clear D. The CDR3 is 13 amino acids. V was pared by 2 bases and J by 1 base, with 6 bases between. CDR1 is KGHSH and CDR2 is LQKENI in the germline V gene. CDR3 in amino acids: CASSPVPSYEQYF. For the CDR3, the DNA is TGTGCCAGCTCACCAGTCCCGTCCTACGAGCAGTACTTC.

This clonotype showed up just a few times. The chain combines TRBV6-9 with TRBJ1-5; D is unclear. The CDR3 runs 14 residues. Germline V gives CDR1 MNHGY, CDR2 SVAAGI. Trimming pared 6 bases from V and 4 bases from J, leaving 13 bases between. This CDR3 reads CASSGRFGNQPQHF. The CDR3 DNA reads as TGTGCCAGCAGCGGACGGTTTGGAAATCAGCCCCAGCATTTT.

With regard to this clonotype: At one boundary the junction diverges from the germline segment, which might be a read error. CDR3 DNA sequence: TGTGCCAGCAGCTTAGGGCCAACGACAGGGGGAGCTTGGACCCAGGACTTC. Translated: CASSLGPTTGGAWTQDF. The chain carries TRBV7-9 and TRBJ2-5; 9 nucleotides agree with TRBD1. CDR1 and CDR2 from the germline V gene are SEHNR and FQNEAQ (reference sequence). The CDR3 is made up of 17 amino acids.

At least ten counts were recorded for this clonotype. The V call is TRBV7-2, the J call TRBJ2-7; 12 bases fit TRBD2. The V gene end was trimmed by 4 bases and the J gene end by 4 bases; junction bases not matched to a gene: 5. Germline loops: CDR1 SGHTA, CDR2 FQGNSA. This CDR3 contains 15 residues. The DNA of the CDR3 is TGTGCCAGCAGCTCGGGACTAGCGGGCTTGTACGAGCAGTACTTC. This translates into CASSSGLAGLYEQYF.

In the case of this clonotype: This could be a read error, since a much larger clone is one nucleotide away. J is TRBJ1-2 and V is TRBV4-1; D call uncertain. The germline gives CDR1 MGHRA, CDR2 YSYEKL. The CDR3 is 13 residues long. CDR3 protein: CASSQGTAYGHTF. Here the CDR3 DNA reads TGCGCCAGCAGCCAAGGAACAGCTTATGGCCACACCTTC.

The J gene is TRBJ2-7, the V gene TRBV20-1; 10 bases agree with TRBD1. Germline loops: CDR1 DFQATT, CDR2 SNEGSKA (reference sequence). The CDR3 has 13 residues. V was clipped by 3 bases and J by 2 bases; unmatched bases: 1. The chain's CDR3 is CSARGQGPYEQYF. In nucleotides, the CDR3 is TGCAGTGCTAGGGGACAGGGGCCCTACGAGCAGTACTTC.

This clonotype was recorded at least ten times. V usage is TRBV29-1 and J usage is TRBJ1-2; D perhaps matches TRBD1 (6 bases). V was shortened by 7 bases and J by 8 bases, with 23 bases between the two germline ends. The CDR3 is made up of 14 amino acids. The germline gives CDR1 SQVTM, CDR2 ANQGSEA. CDR3 loop: CSDSPGAGRGGYTF. The CDR3 nucleotides are TGCAGCGATTCCCCCGGGGCTGGAAGGGGGGGCTACACCTTC.

V and J are TRBV27 and TRBJ2-5; D might be TRBD2 (6 bases). With 6 bases removed from V and 7 bases from J, the gap between germline ends came to 21 bases. The CDR3 is 15 residues long. Germline values: CDR1 MNHEY, CDR2 SMNVEV (reference sequence). CDR3 DNA: TGTGCCAGCAGCACACCCCTCCGGGAGCCCGGGACCCAGTACTTC. Encoded protein: CASSTPLREPGTQYF.